The clone carrying this T cell receptor (beta chain) occurred a few times. Its antigen is as yet unknown. This sample's time point: newly diagnosed GD, antithyroid drugs for less than 3 months. Researchers made the TCR library from RNA that was extracted from PBMCs. This entry is derived from a study of regulatory T cells in long-lasting Graves disease. General observations from the study: Repertoires from persistent disease leaned toward TRBV28, TRBJ1-2 and TRBJ2-5. Accuracy was possibly reduced by small sample size.

Arm-PCR of CDR3 regions with iRepertoire HTBI primers generated TCR beta libraries. TCRdb used MiXCR to reprocess the multiplex PCR reads, holding one entry per CDR3 protein. This sample has 400,000 to 450,000 distinct CDR3 sequences, with 14% to 15% found just once. V was trimmed by 3 bases and J by 0 bases, leaving 20 bases between them. Per the germline V gene, CDR1 is SGDLS and CDR2 is YYNGEE. The CDR3 contains 18 residues. The same data also contributed to another study, on T cells in Graves' hyperthyroidism and ophthalmopathy.

The sequencing here drew on peripheral blood mononuclear cells (PBMCs), taken at new diagnosis, from a patient treated with antithyroid drugs. The genes are TRBV9 and TRBJ2-3, with D possibly being TRBD2 (7 bases). This TCR was sampled from a young woman with Graves disease. The CDR3 region is CASSDPFPGGRSTDTQYF. The CDR3 nucleotides read TGTGCCAGCAGCGACCCCTTTCCCGGGGGGCGAAGCACAGATACGCAGTATTTT. Filled out from reference TRBV9 and TRBJ2-3, the complete variable domain reads DSGVTQTPKHLITATGQRVTLRCSPRSGDLSVYWYQQSLDQGLQFLIQYYNGEERAKGNILERFSAQQFPDLHSELNLSSLELGDSALYFCASSDPFPGGRSTDTQYFGPGTRLTVL.